The 14 T cell receptor beta chains below all came from one sample that was sequenced in a study of identical twins. Using its own MiXCR run on the 5' RACE reads, TCRdb lists one record per CDR3 protein. The sample has hundreds of thousands of distinct CDR3 sequences; about 20% are singletons. The sample was also linked to a second study, of T cells expressing NK-cell markers.

Sequencing input: PBMCs. The receptor source for this set is a woman aged 18-35 years in good health.

This clonotype was detected only a few times. The chain recombines TRBV3-1 with TRBJ1-1, with no clear D. This CDR3 comprises 15 residues. CDR1 is LGHDT and CDR2 is YNNKEL in the germline V gene (reference sequence). V was cut by 3 bases and J by 1 base, with 12 bases left in between. DNA for the CDR3: TGTGCCAGCAGCCATGGCGTTTATGGGAACACTGAAGCTTTCTTT. Translated: CASSHGVYGNTEAFF.

This clonotype was observed at least ten times. The chain uses TRBV25-1 and TRBJ2-2; a weak D match, TRBD2 (5 bases). Germline-derived CDR1 and CDR2 are MGHDK and SYGVNS. The CDR3 has 13 residues. V was clipped by 1 base and J by 7 bases, with 7 bases between them. As DNA, the CDR3 is TGTGCCAGCAGTGAATTACGGGGCGGGGAGCTGTTTTTT. The encoded protein is CASSELRGGELFF.

This clonotype has more than one count but fewer than ten. The rearrangement uses TRBV25-1 and TRBJ2-7, with D possibly TRBD1 on 6 matching bases. The CDR3 runs 11 residues. V dropped 2 bases and J dropped 11 bases, with 10 bases sitting between them. The germline gives CDR1 MGHDK, CDR2 SYGVNS. Here the CDR3 DNA reads TGTGCCAGCAGTGAAAGGGGGTTGGAGTACTTC. This sequence encodes CASSERGLEYF.

This clonotype was picked up many times. This chain uses TRBV7-9 with TRBJ2-7; D not certain. Per the germline V gene, CDR1 is SEHNR and CDR2 is FQNEAQ (reference sequence). This CDR3 contains 15 residues. With 5 bases removed from V and 0 bases from J, the gap between germline ends came to 14 bases. CDR3 DNA sequence: TGTGCCAGCAGCCCCATTAGGGCCATCTCCTACGAGCAGTACTTC. It encodes CASSPIRAISYEQYF. The complete variable domain, with remaining parts taken from reference TRBV7-9 and TRBJ2-7, reads DTGVSQNPRHKITKRGQNVTFRCDPISEHNRLYWYRQTLGQGPEFLTYFQNEAQLEKSRLLSDRFSAERPKGSFSTLEIQRTEQGDSAMYLCASSPIRAISYEQYFGPGTRLTVT.

V is TRBV20-1 and J is TRBJ2-7; D not certain. Germline loops: CDR1 DFQATT, CDR2 SNEGSKA (reference sequence). Trimming left V 0 bases short and J 2 bases short, with 14 bases between. The CDR3 length is 15 residues. The CDR3 loop reads CSARDRQTSAYEQYF. CDR3 bases: TGCAGTGCTAGAGATCGGCAGACATCAGCCTACGAGCAGTACTTC.

Only a few counts were recorded for this clonotype. The chain carries TRBV5-1 and TRBJ2-7; D gene uncertain. The CDR3 has 13 amino acids. Germline V lookup: CDR1 SGHRS, CDR2 YFSETQ. V lost 4 bases and J 0 bases, leaving 8 bases between the germline ends. The CDR3 DNA reads TGCGCCAGCAGCGAGGTAGCCTCCTACGAGCAGTACTTC. Amino acid sequence: CASSEVASYEQYF. The full variable domain, rest sourced from reference TRBV5-1 and TRBJ2-7, is KAGVTQTPRYLIKTRGQQVTLSCSPISGHRSVSWYQQTPGQGLQFLFEYFSETQRNKGNFPGRFSGRQFSNSRSEMNVSTLELGDSALYLCASSEVASYEQYFGPGTRLTVT.

This clonotype was detected only a few times. V and J are TRBV5-1 and TRBJ2-6; D gene ambiguous. The CDR3 totals 15 residues. CDR1 and CDR2 from the germline V gene are SGHRS and YFSETQ. Trimming pared 5 bases from V and 0 bases from J, leaving 9 bases between. The CDR3 DNA follows: TGCGCCAGCAGTCGGGCACTCTCTGGGGCCAACGTCCTGACTTTC. Encoded protein: CASSRALSGANVLTF.

This clonotype was recorded many times. This chain joins TRBV12-3 or TRBV12-4 and TRBJ1-5; 9 bases fit TRBD1. There are 14 residues in the CDR3. V trimming: 6 bases; J trimming: 4 bases; junction bases outside the gene matches: 4. CDR3 region: CASSRTGENQPQHF. CDR3 coding DNA: TGTGCCAGCAGCCGGACAGGGGAGAATCAGCCCCAGCATTTT.

The rearrangement joins TRBV4-3 to TRBJ2-7; 7 bases line up with TRBD1. The germline gives CDR1 LGHNA, CDR2 YSLEER. With 3 bases clipped from V and 2 bases from J, the junction kept 7 bases outside the gene matches. The CDR3 length is 15 residues. DNA for the CDR3: TGCGCCAGCAGCCACCTTACAGGGGTGCCCTACGAGCAGTACTTC. This sequence encodes CASSHLTGVPYEQYF.

The rearrangement joins TRBV20-1 to TRBJ1-2; D remains ambiguous. Germline CDR1 and CDR2: DFQATT and SNEGSKA (reference sequence). The CDR3 extends over 13 amino acids. Trimming shortened V by 3 bases and J by 1 base, and 9 bases separated the two germline ends. The CDR3 DNA reads as TGCAGTGCTAGCGAACAGAATAACTATGGCTACACCTTC. Translation gives CSASEQNNYGYTF.

The chain couples TRBV5-1 to TRBJ2-3, with D unresolved. In germline, CDR1 is SGHRS, CDR2 YFSETQ. The CDR3 is 15 residues long. The germline V and J ends were trimmed by 0 bases and 2 bases, with 10 bases remaining between them. CDR3 amino acids: CASSLVGRFTDTQYF. CDR3 nucleotides: TGCGCCAGCAGCTTGGTTGGCAGATTCACAGATACGCAGTATTTT.

The chain links TRBV6-5 to TRBJ2-3; 8 nucleotides match TRBD1. The V gene's germline CDR1 is MNHEY and CDR2 SVGAGI. This CDR3 region has 15 residues. The junction had 0 bases not matched to a gene; V was cut back by 1 base and J by 0 bases. This CDR3 reads CASSYWTGSTDTQYF. In DNA, the CDR3 is TGTGCCAGCAGTTACTGGACAGGGAGCACAGATACGCAGTATTTT.

V gene TRBV20-1 combines with J gene TRBJ2-3; tentatively, D is TRBD2 (5 bases). Germline V gives CDR1 DFQATT, CDR2 SNEGSKA (reference sequence). Trimming left V 0 bases short and J 1 base short, with 17 bases between. This CDR3 is built from 17 residues. The CDR3 is CSARDGLSTIRTDTQYF. The DNA for the CDR3 is TGCAGTGCTAGAGACGGACTCTCGACGATCCGCACAGATACGCAGTATTTT.

V gene TRBV20-1 combines with J gene TRBJ1-1; D call uncertain. This CDR3 spans 13 amino acids. The germline CDR1 and CDR2 sequences are DFQATT and SNEGSKA (reference sequence). V was shortened by 2 bases and J by 8 bases, with 15 bases between the two germline ends. The CDR3 is CSARPDGRPEAFF. As DNA, the CDR3 is TGCAGTGCTAGACCAGACGGCCGACCGGAAGCTTTCTTT.